This T cell receptor beta chain was found in a study of blood T cells in healthy people across ages. Each donor was a healthy Caucasian individual from Russia, aged roughly 6 to 90. The sample, about 9.7 milliliters of peripheral blood, was drawn from each donor. A second PCR, run for about 7 to 11 cycles, used a sample-barcoded 5' primer plus a J-beta primer mix. TCRdb processed the 5' RACE reads anew with MiXCR; each CDR3 protein has one entry. The data contain some 560,000 distinct CDR3 sequences, approximately 26% of them seen just once; the ten biggest clones take up about 3.3%. From germline, CDR1 is MNHEY and CDR2 SVGAGI. Trimming pared 6 bases from V and 1 base from J, leaving 12 bases between. This CDR3 has 14 amino acids. The same specimen was also included in a second study, on T cells of mothers and their children.

This receptor was obtained from a boy aged 2 to 10 in good health. V usage is TRBV6-5 and J usage is TRBJ2-5; a weak D match, TRBD1 (6 bases). Sequenced sample: blood. CDR3 bases: TGTGCCAGCAGGCGCGGACAGTTCCAAGAGACCCAGTACTTC. Translating it yields CASRRGQFQETQYF.